This TCR beta chain was identified during a study of CXCR3-negative and CXCR3-positive naive CD8 T cells. Via 5' RACE with UMI labels, TRB cDNA libraries were prepared. TCRdb re-analyzed the 5' RACE reads; it lists each CDR3 protein once, without DNA. The specimen's table records 100,000 to 150,000 distinct CDR3 sequences. The length of the CDR3 is 16 residues. CDR1 and CDR2 (germline): SEHNR, FQNEAQ (reference sequence). Specimen: naive CXCR3- CD8+ T cells from blood. Noted subset: CD45RO-CCR7+CD27+CD95- naive CD8+ T cells lacking CXCR3 (TNR3-). The rearrangement uses TRBV7-9 and TRBJ1-1. This sequence was found in a human donor in good health. Some clones in this sample may be carry-over from other donors' samples. The chain's CDR3 is CASSFRSGIYHTEAFF.